The entry that follows covers one T cell receptor beta chain sequence. What it binds is unknown. Relative to the germline gene, one junction end is altered; a read error may explain this. These data belong to a study of blood T cells in healthy people across ages. A J-beta primer mix and a sample-barcoded 5' primer were used in a second PCR of roughly 6 to 11 cycles. The template-switch adaptor, which had 12 random nucleotides, put a tag on each cDNA molecule. At least 2.5 million CDR3-containing paired-end reads were obtained per sample. Via MiXCR, TCRdb re-called the 5' RACE reads, giving one row per CDR3 protein. The repertoire holds about 900,000 distinct CDR3 sequences, with about 48% as singletons. Study-level findings and limits: Not knowing donor CMV status may have confounded expanded clonotype changes.

Each sample used at least 7 million PBMCs. The sample was blood. The receptor was derived from a man younger than 40 in good health.

DNA for the CDR3: TGCGCCTGCAGCCTATTTGGGGAAGAGAACGGGGAGCTGTTTTTT. Its protein product is CACSLFGEENGELFF. The gene calls are TRBV4-1 and TRBJ2-2; D is ambiguous. In germline, CDR1 is MGHRA, CDR2 YSYEKL. The CDR3 spans 15 residues.